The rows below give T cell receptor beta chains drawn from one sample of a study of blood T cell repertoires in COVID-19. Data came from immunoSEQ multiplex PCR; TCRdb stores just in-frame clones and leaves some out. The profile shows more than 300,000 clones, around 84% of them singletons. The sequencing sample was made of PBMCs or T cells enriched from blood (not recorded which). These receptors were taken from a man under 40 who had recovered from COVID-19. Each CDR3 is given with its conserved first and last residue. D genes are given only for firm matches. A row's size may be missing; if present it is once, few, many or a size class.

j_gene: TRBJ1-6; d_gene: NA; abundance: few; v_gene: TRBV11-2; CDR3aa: CASSLDNSGYSPLHF; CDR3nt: TGTGCCAGCAGCTTAGATAATTCGGGGTATTCACCCCTCCACTTT
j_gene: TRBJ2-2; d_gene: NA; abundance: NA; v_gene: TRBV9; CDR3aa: CASTAADTGELFF; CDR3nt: TGTGCCAGCACAGCGGCTGACACCGGGGAGCTGTTTTTT
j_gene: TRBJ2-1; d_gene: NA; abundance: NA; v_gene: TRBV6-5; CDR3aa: CASSYPGRINEQFF; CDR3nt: TGTGCCAGCAGTTACCCGGGGAGGATCAATGAGCAGTTCTTC
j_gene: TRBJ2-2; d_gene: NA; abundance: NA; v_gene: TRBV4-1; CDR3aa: CASSQGVRDTGELFF; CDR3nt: TGCGCCAGCAGCCAAGGGGTCCGGGACACCGGGGAGCTGTTTTTT
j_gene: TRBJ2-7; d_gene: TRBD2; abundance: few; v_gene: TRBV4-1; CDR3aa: CASSQGSSGVYEQYF; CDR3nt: TGCGCCAGCAGCCAAGGGTCTAGCGGGGTCTACGAGCAGTACTTC
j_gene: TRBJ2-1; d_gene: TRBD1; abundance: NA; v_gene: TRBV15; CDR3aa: CATSRVQGRAVYNEQFF; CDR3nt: TGTGCCACCAGCAGAGTACAGGGGCGTGCGGTTTACAATGAGCAGTTCTTC
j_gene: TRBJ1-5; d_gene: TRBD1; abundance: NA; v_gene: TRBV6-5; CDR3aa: CASSRGGDQPQHF; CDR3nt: TGTGCCAGCAGCCGAGGGGGCGATCAGCCCCAGCATTTT
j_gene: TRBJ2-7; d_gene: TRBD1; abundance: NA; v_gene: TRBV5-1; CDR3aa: CASSFTTGGVYEQYF; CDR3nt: TGCGCCAGCAGCTTTACGACAGGGGGCGTTTACGAGCAGTACTTC
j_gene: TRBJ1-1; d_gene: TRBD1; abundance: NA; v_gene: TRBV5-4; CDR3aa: CASSDRTGDWTEAFF; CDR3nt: TGTGCCAGCAGCGATAGGACAGGGGATTGGACTGAAGCTTTCTTT
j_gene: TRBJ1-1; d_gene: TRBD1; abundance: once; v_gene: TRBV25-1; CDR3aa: CASSEYSAGGTEAFF; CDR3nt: TGTGCCAGCAGTGAATATAGCGCAGGGGGCACTGAAGCTTTCTTT
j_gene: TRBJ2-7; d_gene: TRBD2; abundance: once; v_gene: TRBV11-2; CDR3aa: CASTPYIGGSSYEQYF; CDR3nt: TGTGCCAGCACACCGTATATCGGGGGGAGCTCCTACGAGCAGTACTTC
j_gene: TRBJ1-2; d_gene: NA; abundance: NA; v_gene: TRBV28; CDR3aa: CASMPRGSVYYGYTF; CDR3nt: TGTGCCAGCATGCCTAGGGGGTCGGTTTACTATGGCTACACCTTC
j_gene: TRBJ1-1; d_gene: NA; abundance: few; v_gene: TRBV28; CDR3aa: CASRPLTPNTEAFF; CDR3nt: TGTGCCAGCAGGCCCCTGACTCCGAACACTGAAGCTTTCTTT
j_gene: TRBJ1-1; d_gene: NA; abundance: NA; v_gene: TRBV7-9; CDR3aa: CASSLPDWGPEAFF; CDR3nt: TGTGCCAGCAGCTTACCCGACTGGGGCCCTGAAGCTTTCTTT
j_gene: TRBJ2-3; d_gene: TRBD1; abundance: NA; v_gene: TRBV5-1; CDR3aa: CASSSGQGSADTQYF; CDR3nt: TGCGCCAGCAGCTCGGGACAGGGCTCCGCAGATACGCAGTATTTT
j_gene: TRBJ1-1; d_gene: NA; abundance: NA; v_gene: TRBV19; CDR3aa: CASSLRAYAEAFF; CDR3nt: TGTGCCAGTAGTCTCAGGGCTTACGCTGAAGCTTTCTTT
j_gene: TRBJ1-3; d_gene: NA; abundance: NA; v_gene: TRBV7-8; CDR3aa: CASATGEGNTIYF; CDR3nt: TGTGCCAGCGCAACGGGAGAGGGGAACACCATATATTTT
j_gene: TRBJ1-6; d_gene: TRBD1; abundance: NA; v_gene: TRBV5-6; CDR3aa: CASSLGTGNNSPLHF; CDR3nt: TGTGCCAGCAGCTTAGGGACAGGGAATAATTCACCCCTCCACTTT
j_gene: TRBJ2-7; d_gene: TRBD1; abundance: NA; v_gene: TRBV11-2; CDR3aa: CASSLALQGQGYEQYF; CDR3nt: TGTGCCAGCAGCTTAGCACTACAGGGACAGGGCTACGAGCAGTACTTC
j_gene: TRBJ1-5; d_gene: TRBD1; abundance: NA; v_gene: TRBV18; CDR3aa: CASSRQGWGNQPQHF; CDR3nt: TGTGCCAGCTCACGACAGGGTTGGGGCAATCAGCCCCAGCATTTT
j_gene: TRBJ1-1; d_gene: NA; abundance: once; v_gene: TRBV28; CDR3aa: CASSLSFWQNTEAFF; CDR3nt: TGTGCCAGCAGTTTATCCTTCTGGCAGAACACTGAAGCTTTCTTT
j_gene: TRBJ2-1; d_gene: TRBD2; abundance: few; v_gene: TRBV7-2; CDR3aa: CASSAQRLAGAYNEQFF; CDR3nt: TGTGCCAGCAGCGCCCAAAGACTAGCGGGAGCTTACAATGAGCAGTTCTTC
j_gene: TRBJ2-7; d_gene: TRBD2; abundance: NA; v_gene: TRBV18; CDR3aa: CASSPRSSGSSYEQYF; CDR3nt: TGTGCCAGCTCACCACGTTCTAGCGGGAGTTCCTACGAGCAGTACTTC
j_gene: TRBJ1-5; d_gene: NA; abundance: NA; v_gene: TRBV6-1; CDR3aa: CASSEFGRGQPQHF; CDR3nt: TGTGCCAGCAGTGAATTCGGCCGGGGTCAGCCCCAGCATTTT
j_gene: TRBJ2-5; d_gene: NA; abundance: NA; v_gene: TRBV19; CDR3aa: CASRSPGVETQYF; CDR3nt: TGTGCCAGTAGATCGCCGGGAGTAGAGACCCAGTACTTC